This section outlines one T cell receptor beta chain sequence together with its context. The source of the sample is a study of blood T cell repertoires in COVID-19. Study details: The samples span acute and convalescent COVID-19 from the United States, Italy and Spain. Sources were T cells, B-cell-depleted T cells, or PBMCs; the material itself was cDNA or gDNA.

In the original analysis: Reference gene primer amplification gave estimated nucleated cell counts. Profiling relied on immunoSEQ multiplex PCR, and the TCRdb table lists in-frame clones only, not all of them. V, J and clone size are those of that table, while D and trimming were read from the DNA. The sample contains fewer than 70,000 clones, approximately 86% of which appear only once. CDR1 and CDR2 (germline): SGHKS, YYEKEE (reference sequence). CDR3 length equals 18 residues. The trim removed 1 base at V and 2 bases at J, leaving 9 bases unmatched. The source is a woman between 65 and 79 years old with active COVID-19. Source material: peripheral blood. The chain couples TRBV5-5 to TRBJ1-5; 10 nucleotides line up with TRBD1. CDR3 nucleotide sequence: TGTGCCAGCAGCTTGAGTCCTTTGGGGACAGGGGGCAATCAGCCCCAGCATTTT. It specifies CASSLSPLGTGGNQPQHF.